These 20 T cell receptor beta chains were all obtained from the same sample, sequenced in a study of T cell responses to AZD1222 COVID-19 vaccine. Produced via immunoSEQ multiplex PCR; TCRdb's table is partial and in-frame only. Of over 150,000 clones listed, about nine tenths were seen once; the top ten hold around 3%. The material was peripheral blood, obtained on day 0 of AZD1222 vaccination. These receptors came from an adult in good health.

Here the CDR3 reads CASSLSLAGGPTETQYF. As DNA, the CDR3 is TGCGCCAGCAGCTTGAGTCTAGCGGGGGGACCCACCGAGACCCAGTACTTC. The chain recombines TRBV5-1 with TRBJ2-5, with 11 positions matching TRBD2. CDR1 and CDR2 (germline): SGHRS, YFSETQ. This CDR3 has 17 amino acids. Trimming took 1 base from V and 5 from J; bases not matched to a gene: 10.

V and J are TRBV7-9 and TRBJ1-2; TRBD1 matches at 10 bases. The trim removed 1 base at V and 0 bases at J, leaving 11 bases unmatched. The germline CDR1 and CDR2 sequences are SEHNR and FQNEAQ (reference sequence). The CDR3 is 19 residues long. The CDR3 reads CASSLGPRDRGSSNYGYTF. The CDR3 nucleotides are TGTGCCAGCAGCTTAGGCCCCCGGGACAGGGGAAGTTCTAACTATGGCTACACCTTC.

This clone has more than one count but fewer than ten. The chain links TRBV3-1 (or the pseudogene TRBV3-2) to TRBJ1-5, with D unresolved. V dropped 4 bases and J dropped 5 bases, with 9 bases sitting between them. Germline loops: CDR1 LGHDT, CDR2 YNNKEL (reference sequence). CDR3 length equals 13 residues. CDR3 sequence (DNA): TGTGCCAGCAGCCTCCAGCGTGATCAGCCCCAGCATTTT. This translates into CASSLQRDQPQHF.

This clone was detected only once. The chain uses TRBV15 and TRBJ1-2, with 8 bases aligning to TRBD1. The CDR3 sequence is 17 residues long. The V gene's germline CDR1 is LNHNV and CDR2 YYDKDF (reference sequence). V was clipped by 0 bases and J by 5 bases; unmatched bases: 11. The CDR3: CATSRDWTGSSLYGYTF. The DNA for the CDR3 is TGTGCCACCAGCAGAGATTGGACAGGGAGTTCCCTGTATGGCTACACCTTC. Supplemented by reference TRBV15 and TRBJ1-2, the full variable domain reads DAMVIQNPRYQVTQFGKPVTLSCSQTLNHNVMYWYQQKSSQAPKLLFHYYDKDFNNEADTPDNFQSRRPNTSFCFLDIRSPGLGDTAMYLCATSRDWTGSSLYGYTFGSGTRLTVV.

This chain links TRBV7-2 with TRBJ1-6; tentatively, D is TRBD1 (5 bases). V dropped 5 bases and J dropped 6 bases, with 20 bases sitting between them. CDR1 and CDR2 (germline): SGHTA, FQGNSA. The CDR3 contains 17 residues. CDR3 residues: CASSPVIAGLTNSPLHF. In DNA, the CDR3 is TGTGCCAGCAGCCCCGTAATCGCGGGGCTGACTAATTCACCCCTCCACTTT.

This rearrangement joins TRBV6-2 or TRBV6-3 to TRBJ2-7; D is uncertain. Germline values: CDR1 MNHEY, CDR2 SVGEGT. V was clipped by 6 bases and J by 6 bases, with 12 bases between them. CDR3 length: 12 amino acids. The CDR3 sequence: CASSSFESEQYF. The DNA for the CDR3 is TGTGCCAGCAGCTCGTTCGAGAGCGAGCAGTACTTC.

In this sample, this clone turned up a few times. The chain couples TRBV2 to TRBJ2-5; D not resolved. Trimming took 6 bases from V and 5 from J, leaving 7 bases between them. The germline gives CDR1 SNHLY, CDR2 FYNNEI. The CDR3 runs to 11 residues. Here the CDR3 reads CASSPQETQYF. The CDR3 DNA reads as TGTGCCAGCAGCCCCCAGGAGACCCAGTACTTC.

This clone has just a few counts. The gene calls are TRBV9 and TRBJ2-7; D unclear. The CDR3 has 14 residues. Germline values: CDR1 SGDLS, CDR2 YYNGEE. Trimming cost V 0 bases and J 3 bases, with 10 bases left between them. The CDR3 DNA sequence: TGTGCCAGCAGCGTAGGCCGAACCGGCTACGAGCAGTACTTC. Protein sequence: CASSVGRTGYEQYF.

This clone has only one observation. J is TRBJ2-3 and V is TRBV3-1 (or the pseudogene TRBV3-2), with TRBD2 as a possible D gene (5 bases). CDR3 length equals 15 residues. V was cut by 4 bases and J by 1 base, with 12 bases left in between. Germline CDR1 LGHDT, CDR2 YNNKEL (reference sequence). CDR3 sequence: CASSPPGSGTDTQYF. CDR3 coding DNA: TGTGCCAGCAGCCCCCCGGGGAGTGGCACAGATACGCAGTATTTT.

The V gene is TRBV5-1, the J gene TRBJ2-5; 7 nucleotides line up with TRBD1. The germline CDR1 and CDR2 sequences are SGHRS and YFSETQ. Trimming at V came to 2 bases and at J to 7 bases, leaving 5 bases not matched to a gene. CDR3 length: 13 amino acids. The CDR3 loop reads CASSFGQDGTQYF. In DNA form, the CDR3 reads TGCGCCAGCAGCTTCGGACAGGACGGGACCCAGTACTTC.

The rearrangement joins TRBV4-2 to TRBJ1-3; possibly TRBD1 for D (5 bases). V lost 0 bases, J lost 7 bases, and 10 bases lay in between. CDR1 is LGHNA and CDR2 is YNFKEQ in the germline V gene. This CDR3 is built from 14 residues. The CDR3 here is CASSQDSGANTIYF. Written as DNA, the CDR3 is TGTGCCAGCAGCCAAGATAGTGGGGCCAACACCATATATTTT.

V is TRBV4-3 and J is TRBJ1-1; D ambiguous. The CDR3 consists of 15 residues. Trimming stripped 0 bases from V and 1 base from J, with 9 bases between. Germline V gene lookup returns CDR1 LGHNA and CDR2 YSLEER. CDR3 bases: TGCGCCAGCAGCCAAGATTGGCGGGGGAACACTGAAGCTTTCTTT. The encoded protein is CASSQDWRGNTEAFF.

The chain couples TRBV9 to TRBJ1-4; the match to TRBD1 covers 7 bases. Looked up from germline, CDR1 is SGDLS and CDR2 is YYNGEE. This CDR3 contains 16 residues. V gave up 5 bases and J gave up 2 bases; unmatched junction bases: 9. The CDR3 DNA reads TGTGCCAGCAGTGAAAGACAGGGTATGACTAATGAAAAACTGTTTTTT. It yields the protein CASSERQGMTNEKLFF.

CDR3 residues: CASSLTAGTGNTIYF. The CDR3 nucleotides are TGTGCCAGCAGCCTTACTGCGGGAACTGGAAACACCATATATTTT. The chain employs TRBV27 and TRBJ1-3, with unresolved D. There are 15 residues in the CDR3. CDR1 and CDR2 from the germline V gene are MNHEY and SMNVEV (reference sequence). Deletions cut 6 bases from V and 2 bases from J, with 14 bases between.

V gene TRBV15 combines with J gene TRBJ2-1; 10 positions match TRBD1. V lost 0 bases to trimming and J lost 9 bases; unmatched junction nucleotides: 11. CDR3 size: 17 residues. Germline values: CDR1 LNHNV, CDR2 YYDKDF (reference sequence). The CDR3 bases are TGTGCCACCAGCAGAGATAAGAGGGACAGGGGCGAGTTTGAGCAGTTCTTC. Residues: CATSRDKRDRGEFEQFF. Full variable domain (outside the CDR3, taken from reference TRBV15 and TRBJ2-1): DAMVIQNPRYQVTQFGKPVTLSCSQTLNHNVMYWYQQKSSQAPKLLFHYYDKDFNNEADTPDNFQSRRPNTSFCFLDIRSPGLGDTAMYLCATSRDKRDRGEFEQFFGPGTRLTVL.

V is TRBV5-1 and J is TRBJ2-2; TRBD2 matches at 9 bases. Germline CDR1 reads SGHRS; CDR2 reads YFSETQ. CDR3 size: 16 residues. The junction had 5 bases not matched to a gene; V was cut back by 4 bases and J by 1 base. CDR3: CASSKTLAGNTGELFF. The CDR3 region has the DNA TGCGCCAGCAGCAAAACACTAGCGGGGAACACCGGGGAGCTGTTTTTT.

This sequence joins TRBV11-2 and TRBJ1-2; 11 positions agree with TRBD1. Germline V gives CDR1 SGHAT, CDR2 FQNNGV. The CDR3 totals 15 residues. The junction had 4 bases not matched to a gene; V was cut back by 3 bases and J by 4 bases. In DNA, the CDR3 is TGTGCCAGCAGCTTGGGGACAGGGGGAACCTATGGCTACACCTTC. Residues: CASSLGTGGTYGYTF.

The chain is built from TRBV19 and TRBJ2-7; 7 bases fit TRBD2. CDR1 is LNHDA, CDR2 SQIVND, per germline (reference sequence). J was trimmed by 7 bases and V by 3 bases; bases with no gene match: 9. This CDR3 has 14 amino acids. In DNA form, the CDR3 reads TGTGCCAGTAGTATGGTCCGGGAGGAGGGGGAGCAGTACTTC. Translation: CASSMVREEGEQYF.

The J gene is TRBJ1-4, the V gene TRBV9; D is ambiguous. The CDR3 length is 14 residues. In germline, CDR1 is SGDLS, CDR2 YYNGEE. V was shortened by 2 bases and J by 1 base, with 6 bases between the two germline ends. This CDR3 is CASSVGGTNEKLFF. The CDR3 nucleotides read TGTGCCAGCAGCGTCGGAGGAACTAATGAAAAACTGTTTTTT.

This clone showed up just a few times. This sequence joins TRBV6-2 or TRBV6-3 and TRBJ1-2; D may be TRBD1 (5 bases). In germline, CDR1 is MNHEY, CDR2 SVGEGT. V lost 6 bases, J lost 4 bases, and 18 bases lay in between. The CDR3 length is 15 residues. CDR3 in DNA: TGTGCCAGCAGCAATTTCCCCGGGGCCGCCTATGGCTACACCTTC. It yields the protein CASSNFPGAAYGYTF.